These 21 T cell receptor beta chains originate from one sample sequenced in a study of CD8 T cells in Susac syndrome. RNA, at roughly 0.45 to 1 ug, was reverse transcribed with random hexamers. TCRdb itself ran the immunoSEQ multiplex PCR reads through MiXCR, one entry per CDR3 protein. The sample includes 50,000 or so distinct CDR3 sequences, around 93% seen only once; the top ten take roughly 0.5%. Sequencing was performed on CD8+ T cells from PBMCs. These receptors were obtained from a human donor with multiple sclerosis.

The J gene is TRBJ2-7, the V gene TRBV4-1, with 8 bases fitting TRBD2. V dropped 1 base and J dropped 4; count of bases not matched to a gene: 6. CDR3 length: 15 amino acids. Germline CDR1 reads MGHRA; CDR2 reads YSYEKL. CDR3: CASSQGVGGAYEQYF. The CDR3 DNA sequence: TGCGCCAGCAGCCAAGGGGTCGGGGGGGCGTACGAGCAGTACTTC.

The CDR3 loop is CASSYHYSSGANVLTF. CDR3 nucleotides: TGTGCCAGCAGTTATCATTACAGCTCTGGGGCCAACGTCCTGACTTTC. The V and J genes are TRBV6-5 and TRBJ2-6; D call uncertain. This CDR3 comprises 16 residues. V was trimmed by 3 bases and J by 0 bases, leaving 9 bases between them. Looked up from germline, CDR1 is MNHEY and CDR2 is SVGAGI.

The rearrangement uses TRBV9 and TRBJ1-1, with TRBD1 as a possible D gene (5 bases). Germline CDR1 and CDR2: SGDLS and YYNGEE. The CDR3 totals 15 residues. V lost 3 bases and J 2 bases, leaving 14 bases between the germline ends. The CDR3 DNA reads as TGTGCCAGCAGCGCGCCCGGGACGGCAAACACTGAAGCTTTCTTT. Protein: CASSAPGTANTEAFF. The full variable domain, rest sourced from reference TRBV9 and TRBJ1-1, is DSGVTQTPKHLITATGQRVTLRCSPRSGDLSVYWYQQSLDQGLQFLIQYYNGEERAKGNILERFSAQQFPDLHSELNLSSLELGDSALYFCASSAPGTANTEAFFGQGTRLTVV.

V is TRBV7-3 and J is TRBJ2-3, with 9 bases that match TRBD2. V lost 4 bases, J lost 6 bases, and 8 bases stayed unmatched. Germline CDR1 reads SGHTA; CDR2 reads FQGTGA. The CDR3 loop spans 15 amino acids. DNA for the CDR3: TGTGCCAGCAGCTCCGGGACTAGCAGGCCCGATACGCAGTATTTT. Translated, it gives CASSSGTSRPDTQYF.

V gene TRBV20-1 combines with J gene TRBJ2-7; TRBD2 is a possible D gene (5 bases). Germline V lookup: CDR1 DFQATT, CDR2 SNEGSKA (reference sequence). The CDR3 covers 15 residues. Trimming pared 0 bases from V and 2 bases from J, leaving 14 bases between. The CDR3 here is CSARDSRGLTYEQYF. The CDR3 DNA follows: TGCAGTGCTAGAGATTCAAGAGGGCTTACCTACGAGCAGTACTTC.

The rearrangement links TRBV15 to TRBJ2-1; D uncertain. This CDR3 has 17 amino acids. Germline V gene lookup returns CDR1 LNHNV and CDR2 YYDKDF (reference sequence). Between the trimmed V and J ends, which lost 0 bases and 3 bases, there was a span of 15 bases. The CDR3 reads CATSRDSGDRYYNEQFF. In DNA form, the CDR3 reads TGTGCCACCAGCAGAGATTCAGGTGACCGATACTACAATGAGCAGTTCTTC.

The rearrangement uses TRBV7-2 and TRBJ2-1; the D is unclear. The CDR3 covers 12 residues. The V end was cut by 4 bases, the J end by 8 bases, with 9 bases between. Germline CDR1 reads SGHTA; CDR2 reads FQGNSA. In DNA, the CDR3 is TGTGCCAGCAGCTCCCTCCCGGATGAGCAGTTCTTC. Its translation is CASSSLPDEQFF.

This clonotype occurred a few times. CDR3: CASSLAGTEAFF. Written as DNA, the CDR3 is TGTGCCAGCAGCTTAGCCGGGACTGAAGCTTTCTTT. This chain links TRBV7-9 with TRBJ1-1, with unresolved D. V was cut by 0 bases and J by 5 bases, with 4 bases left in between. The CDR3 consists of 12 residues. Germline V gene data show CDR1 as SEHNR and CDR2 as FQNEAQ (reference sequence). Based on the CDR3 plus reference TRBV7-9 and TRBJ1-1, the full variable domain is DTGVSQNPRHKITKRGQNVTFRCDPISEHNRLYWYRQTLGQGPEFLTYFQNEAQLEKSRLLSDRFSAERPKGSFSTLEIQRTEQGDSAMYLCASSLAGTEAFFGQGTRLTVV.

This clonotype showed up just once. The chain uses TRBV5-1 and TRBJ1-1, with D tentatively TRBD1 (5 bases). This CDR3 is built from 15 residues. Trimming shortened V by 0 bases and J by 1 base, and 10 bases separated the two germline ends. Germline V gene sequence: CDR1 SGHRS, CDR2 YFSETQ. The CDR3 region is CASSLVYRTNTEAFF. CDR3 in DNA: TGCGCCAGCAGCTTGGTATACAGGACGAACACTGAAGCTTTCTTT. Supplemented by reference TRBV5-1 and TRBJ1-1, the full variable domain reads KAGVTQTPRYLIKTRGQQVTLSCSPISGHRSVSWYQQTPGQGLQFLFEYFSETQRNKGNFPGRFSGRQFSNSRSEMNVSTLELGDSALYLCASSLVYRTNTEAFFGQGTRLTVV.

For the CDR3, the DNA is TGTGCCAGCAGCCCTACTTTTGGGGCCGCGCCTACTGAAGCTTTCTTT. Residues: CASSPTFGAAPTEAFF. The chain has TRBV7-9 and TRBJ1-1, with D tentatively TRBD1 (5 bases). V was clipped by 5 bases and J by 5 bases, with 21 bases between them. CDR3 length: 16 amino acids. Germline V CDR1 and CDR2: SEHNR, FQNEAQ (reference sequence).

The chain is built from TRBV12-3 or TRBV12-4 and TRBJ2-1; 9 bases match TRBD1. The length of the CDR3 is 15 residues. The CDR3 region has the DNA TGTGCGACTACCCCCGGACAGGGGTTAGGGAATGAGCAGTTCTTC. This translates into CATTPGQGLGNEQFF.

This rearrangement joins TRBV7-7 to TRBJ2-5; tentative D call: TRBD2 (7 bases). This CDR3 region has 15 residues. Trimming removed 5 bases from V and 1 base from J, with 14 bases in between. The V gene's germline CDR1 is SSHAT and CDR2 FNYEAQ (reference sequence). The CDR3 DNA sequence: TGTGCCAGCAGCCATACTCGGGGGGCCCAAGAGACCCAGTACTTC. Translation gives CASSHTRGAQETQYF.

The chain carries TRBV2 and TRBJ2-7, with 11 bases lining up with TRBD2. CDR3 length: 16 residues. The junction had 12 bases not matched to a gene; V was cut back by 8 bases and J by 3 bases. Per the germline V gene, CDR1 is SNHLY and CDR2 is FYNNEI. CDR3 nucleotide sequence: TGTGCCAGCCCACCTGAACTAGCGGGGGCCGGCTACGAGCAGTACTTC. The encoded protein is CASPPELAGAGYEQYF.

This chain links TRBV5-1 with TRBJ1-1; TRBD1 agrees at 8 bases. The ends lost 5 bases at V and 1 base at J; junction bases unmatched: 4. The CDR3 has 14 residues. CDR1 is SGHRS and CDR2 is YFSETQ in the germline V gene. The CDR3 DNA is TGCGCCAGCAGTTACGGACAGGGGAACACTGAAGCTTTCTTT. Its protein product is CASSYGQGNTEAFF.

The chain couples TRBV9 to TRBJ1-1, with a possible D match to TRBD1 (6 bases). The CDR3 spans 15 residues. V dropped 0 bases and J dropped 4 bases, with 13 bases sitting between them. The germline V gene encodes CDR1 SGDLS and CDR2 YYNGEE. CDR3 sequence (DNA): TGTGCCAGCAGCGTAGGGAGGACAGATCCCACTGAAGCTTTCTTT. This translates into CASSVGRTDPTEAFF.

The genes are TRBV6-5 and TRBJ2-1; 7 bases fit TRBD2. After removal of 0 bases from V and 0 bases from J, the junction contained 2 bases not matched to a gene. Per the germline V gene, CDR1 is MNHEY and CDR2 is SVGAGI. This CDR3 comprises 16 residues. In DNA form, the CDR3 reads TGTGCCAGCAGTTACTCGGGGGGGAGCTCCTACAATGAGCAGTTCTTC. As protein: CASSYSGGSSYNEQFF.

DNA for the CDR3: TGTGCCAGCAGCTTAGCGCCTGGCGGGGGGGCCATCGGGGAGCTGTTTTTT. Its translation: CASSLAPGGGAIGELFF. V is TRBV7-6 and J is TRBJ2-2; 9 bases line up with TRBD2. The CDR3 runs to 17 residues. Germline CDR1 and CDR2: SGHVS and FNYEAQ. V lost 0 bases and J lost 7; bases outside the gene matches: 9.

This clonotype appeared once. The chain uses TRBV3-1 and TRBJ2-1; 8 nucleotides agree with TRBD2. After removal of 2 bases from V and 6 bases from J, the junction contained 9 bases not matched to a gene. CDR3 size: 16 residues. CDR1 is LGHDT, CDR2 YNNKEL, per germline (reference sequence). The DNA of the CDR3 is TGTGCCAGCAGCCAAAAGCGGGAGACCGCCGTCAATGAGCAGTTCTTC. This encodes CASSQKRETAVNEQFF.

This rearrangement joins TRBV24-1 to TRBJ2-1; D assignment may be TRBD1 or TRBD2 (5 bases each). Trimming left V 0 bases short and J 7 bases short, with 6 bases between. From germline, CDR1 is KGHDR and CDR2 SFDVKD. The CDR3 spans 13 residues. CDR3 DNA sequence: TGTGCCACCAGTGATTTGGGGGGTAATGAGCAGTTCTTC. Amino acid sequence: CATSDLGGNEQFF.

The chain uses TRBV7-9 and TRBJ1-6; 10 nucleotides line up with TRBD1. V lost 4 bases, J lost 9 bases, and 6 bases stayed unmatched. In germline, CDR1 is SEHNR, CDR2 FQNEAQ (reference sequence). The CDR3 runs 15 residues. CDR3 amino acids: CASSWDRGFGSPLHF. Written as DNA, the CDR3 is TGTGCCAGCAGCTGGGACAGGGGTTTCGGTTCACCCCTCCACTTT. Drawing the rest from reference TRBV7-9 and TRBJ1-6, the complete variable domain is DTGVSQNPRHKITKRGQNVTFRCDPISEHNRLYWYRQTLGQGPEFLTYFQNEAQLEKSRLLSDRFSAERPKGSFSTLEIQRTEQGDSAMYLCASSWDRGFGSPLHFGNGTRLTVT.

The chain combines TRBV27 with TRBJ2-7; tentative D call: TRBD2 (6 bases). V was clipped by 5 bases and J by 3 bases, with 14 bases between them. Germline loops: CDR1 MNHEY, CDR2 SMNVEV (reference sequence). The CDR3 consists of 14 residues. CDR3: CASSGREAFYEQYF. The CDR3 bases are TGTGCCAGCAGTGGCAGGGAGGCGTTCTACGAGCAGTACTTC.